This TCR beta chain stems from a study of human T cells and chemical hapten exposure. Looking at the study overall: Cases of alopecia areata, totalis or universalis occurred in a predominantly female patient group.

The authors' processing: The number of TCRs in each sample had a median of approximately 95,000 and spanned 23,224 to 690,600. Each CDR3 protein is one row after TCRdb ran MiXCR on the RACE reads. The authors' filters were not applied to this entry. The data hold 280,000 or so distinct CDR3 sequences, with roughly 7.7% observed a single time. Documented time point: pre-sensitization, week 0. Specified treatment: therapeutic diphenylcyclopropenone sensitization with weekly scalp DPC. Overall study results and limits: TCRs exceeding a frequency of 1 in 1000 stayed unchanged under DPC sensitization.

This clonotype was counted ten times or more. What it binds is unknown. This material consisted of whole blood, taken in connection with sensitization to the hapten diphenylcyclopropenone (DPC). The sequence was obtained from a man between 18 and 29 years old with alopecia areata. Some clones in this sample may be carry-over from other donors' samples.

The CDR3 loop reads CASRGDRPYGYTF. Written as DNA, the CDR3 is TGTGCCAGCAGGGGTGACAGGCCCTATGGCTACACCTTC. The chain uses TRBV25-1 and TRBJ1-2; a possible D gene is TRBD1 (6 bases). The CDR3 has 13 residues. The V end was cut by 6 bases, the J end by 4 bases, with 12 bases between. CDR1 and CDR2 (germline): MGHDK, SYGVNS.